Below are 8 T cell receptor beta chains sequenced from a single sample in a study of cytomegalovirus exposure and HLA in healthy donors (dated by TCRdb to between 2016 and 2019). Library preparation was by the immunoSEQ multiplex PCR assay. For the multiplex PCR, a mixture combining 60 forward primers for TCR Vbeta segments and 13 reverse primers for TCR Jbeta segments was used. TCRdb's version of the immuneACCESS table is confined to in-frame rearrangements and falls short of the full clone set. An unresolved V gene accounts for under half of the shortfall where checked; the remainder is of unknown origin. The sample includes 100,000 to 150,000 clones, with 75% to 85% observed a single time. The ten largest account for around 1.2% of the sample. The sequenced sample was PBMCs. Every receptor here comes from a girl aged 2-10 years in good health and CMV-seronegative.

The chain employs TRBV30 and TRBJ2-4, with D possibly being TRBD1 (6 bases). V shed 1 base and J shed 0 bases, with 13 bases lying between them. Germline assignment: CDR1 GTSNPN and CDR2 SVGIG (reference sequence). CDR3 length: 16 residues. The CDR3 sequence: CAWSDLGALAKNIQYF. The CDR3 DNA reads TGTGCCTGGAGTGACCTGGGGGCACTAGCCAAAAACATTCAGTACTTC. The whole variable domain, remainder taken from reference TRBV30 and TRBJ2-4, is SQTIHQWPATLVQPVGSPLSLECTVEGTSNPNLYWYRQAAGRGLQLLFYSVGIGQISSEVPQNLSASRPQDRQFILSSKKLLLSDSGFYLCAWSDLGALAKNIQYFGAGTRLSVL.

The genes are TRBV10-3 and TRBJ1-2; 8 bases line up with TRBD1. This CDR3 is 11 amino acids long. CDR1 and CDR2 from the germline V gene are ENHRY and SYGVKD. J lost 8 bases, V lost 9 bases, and 5 bases had no gene match. The DNA for the CDR3 is TGTGCCATTGGGACAGGCGGCGGCTACACCTTC. As protein: CAIGTGGGYTF.

The chain recombines TRBV13 with TRBJ2-7; TRBD1 matches at 9 bases. V shed 7 bases, J shed 6 bases, and the junction held 10 bases outside the gene matches. The CDR3 runs to 14 residues. In germline, CDR1 is PRHDT, CDR2 FYEKMQ (reference sequence). The CDR3 region is CASTPGTGIGEQYF. Written as DNA, the CDR3 is TGTGCCAGCACCCCCGGGACAGGGATAGGCGAGCAGTACTTC.

This rearrangement joins TRBV10-3 to TRBJ1-6; possibly TRBD1 for D (6 bases). This CDR3 is built from 13 residues. Germline CDR1 ENHRY, CDR2 SYGVKD. V was clipped by 7 bases and J by 9 bases, with 13 bases between them. CDR3 region: CAIKSDRSSPLHF. DNA for the CDR3: TGTGCCATCAAATCGGACAGAAGTTCACCCCTCCACTTT.

The CDR3 coding sequence is TGTGCCACCAGCAGAGATTGGGGGGGCTCAGCCAAAAACATTCAGTACTTC. Amino acid sequence: CATSRDWGGSAKNIQYF. This rearrangement joins TRBV15 to TRBJ2-4; weak D call: TRBD2 (7 bases). CDR3 length: 17 residues. CDR1 and CDR2 (germline): LNHNV, YYDKDF (reference sequence). With 0 bases removed from V and 0 bases from J, the gap between germline ends came to 12 bases.

This chain links TRBV5-1 with TRBJ2-7; tentatively, D is TRBD1 (6 bases). Per the germline V gene, CDR1 is SGHRS and CDR2 is YFSETQ. This CDR3 is built from 13 residues. V was shortened by 1 base and J by 4 bases, with 9 bases between the two germline ends. This CDR3 reads CASSLLTGYEQYF. CDR3 nucleotides: TGCGCCAGCAGCTTGCTCACAGGGTACGAGCAGTACTTC.

The chain links TRBV18 to TRBJ2-1; 7 nucleotides align to TRBD2. V gave up 4 bases and J gave up 2 bases; unmatched junction bases: 8. The CDR3 extends over 16 amino acids. Per the germline V gene, CDR1 is KGHSH and CDR2 is LQKENI. CDR3 loop: CASSLIASGAYNEQFF. The CDR3, as DNA: TGTGCCAGCTCACTCATTGCTAGCGGAGCCTACAATGAGCAGTTCTTC.

V is TRBV5-4 and J is TRBJ1-2, with unresolved D. The ends were cut back, 5 bases at V and 4 bases at J, with 24 bases in the middle. Germline V gene lookup returns CDR1 SGHNT and CDR2 YYREEE (reference sequence). This CDR3 region has 17 residues. The CDR3 here is CASSDGPGRAASYGYTF. Written as DNA, the CDR3 is TGTGCCAGCAGTGATGGACCGGGGAGGGCAGCTAGCTATGGCTACACCTTC.